Included here is one TCR beta chain sequence, with context. Researchers ran the PCR with 60 Vbeta and 13 Jbeta primers. Some clones are missing from TCRdb's copy, which holds only in-frame ones; the method was immunoSEQ multiplex PCR. Counted here are around 150,000 clones, 55% to 80% occurring once; the ten biggest clones make up around 2.5%. The sample originates from a study of cytomegalovirus exposure and HLA in healthy donors. The sample taken for sequencing was PBMCs. This TCR was recovered from a middle-aged woman in good health and CMV-seronegative.

CDR3 bases: TGTGCCAGCAGCTTGGGGCAGGGGATTGGCTACACCTTC. Translation: CASSLGQGIGYTF. The chain combines TRBV5-6 with TRBJ1-2; D possibly corresponds to TRBD1 (6 bases). This CDR3 spans 13 amino acids. In germline, CDR1 is SGHDT, CDR2 YYEEEE. V lost 0 bases to trimming and J lost 7 bases, with 10 bases between them.